The following is a T cell receptor (beta chain) sequence with its context. Its antigen remains unidentified. The sample comes from a study of CD8 T cells in Susac syndrome. CDR3 length: 16 amino acids. CDR1 SGDLS and CDR2 YYNGEE come from the germline V gene. V shed 6 bases and J shed 4 bases, with 22 bases lying between them. TEMRA cells underwent FACS enrichment and CD8+ and CD4+ T cells underwent negative isolation. Overall study results and limits: The authors acknowledged that their TCR sequencing and HLA analysis involved a relatively small number of individuals.

Random hexamers were used to reverse transcribe 0.5 to 1 ug of RNA. TCRdb re-called the immunoSEQ multiplex PCR reads through MiXCR, storing one row per CDR3 protein. The repertoire has 400,000 or so distinct CDR3 sequences, approximately 85% of them found once; the top ten carry more than 0.09%. This chain uses TRBV9 with TRBJ1-1; possibly TRBD1 for D (5 bases). Sequenced material: CD8+ T cells from PBMCs. This TCR was sampled from a human donor with multiple sclerosis. The CDR3 sequence is CASTLFDEGWSTEAFF. As DNA, the CDR3 is TGTGCCAGCACCCTTTTCGATGAGGGGTGGTCCACTGAAGCTTTCTTT.